Presented here are 28 T cell receptor beta chains from one specimen sequenced in a study of a mutant IDH1 vaccine in newly diagnosed glioma. Antigens of these TCRs are unknown. Sequencing used immunoSEQ multiplex PCR; TCRdb keeps in-frame clones, though not all of them. In the table there are 25,000 to 30,000 clones, more than 65% of which are singletons. Sample time point: week 35, safety follow-up. Each vaccine dose was 300 ug of mutant IDH1 20-mer peptide, with topical imiquimod. Sequencing used PBMCs, obtained from a glioma patient whose treatment included an IDH1 peptide vaccine. The receptors come from a man in his fifties or sixties with glioma.

The chain combines TRBV5-1 with TRBJ1-2; D not certain. The V gene lost 0 bases and the J gene lost 13 bases, with 16 bases spanning the gap. CDR3 length: 13 residues. Germline V gene data show CDR1 as SGHRS and CDR2 as YFSETQ. CDR3 in DNA: TGCGCCAGCAGCTTGGCCAAGGAGAGTGCGCGCACCTTC. This encodes CASSLAKESARTF. The variable domain in full, with the rest retrieved from reference TRBV5-1 and TRBJ1-2, is KAGVTQTPRYLIKTRGQQVTLSCSPISGHRSVSWYQQTPGQGLQFLFEYFSETQRNKGNFPGRFSGRQFSNSRSEMNVSTLELGDSALYLCASSLAKESARTFGSGTRLTVV.

The chain uses TRBV9 and TRBJ2-2; unclear D gene. V dropped 3 bases and J dropped 5 bases, with 20 bases sitting between them. CDR1 is SGDLS and CDR2 is YYNGEE in the germline V gene. The CDR3 runs 17 residues. Here the CDR3 reads CASSAFSDILVTGELFF. Written as DNA, the CDR3 is TGTGCCAGCAGCGCCTTCTCTGACATTCTTGTTACCGGGGAGCTGTTTTTT.

V usage is TRBV5-4 and J usage is TRBJ2-7; 7 nucleotides align to TRBD2. V trimming: 0 bases; J trimming: 6 bases; junction bases outside the gene matches: 9. This CDR3 spans 15 amino acids. Germline assignment: CDR1 SGHNT and CDR2 YYREEE (reference sequence). CDR3 region: CASSLGAGPLSEQYF. For the CDR3, the DNA is TGTGCCAGCAGCTTGGGAGCGGGGCCCCTCTCCGAGCAGTACTTC.

V is TRBV19 and J is TRBJ1-2; no reliable D call. CDR1 is LNHDA and CDR2 is SQIVND in the germline V gene (reference sequence). Deletions cut 3 bases from V and 5 bases from J, with 4 bases between. This CDR3 has 11 amino acids. Here the CDR3 DNA reads TGTGCCAGTAGTATGCTGTATGGCTACACCTTC. This sequence encodes CASSMLYGYTF.

J is TRBJ2-7 and V is TRBV2; D uncertain. The CDR3 totals 16 residues. Trimming removed 4 bases from V and 2 bases from J, with 18 bases in between. From germline, CDR1 is SNHLY and CDR2 FYNNEI. In nucleotides, the CDR3 is TGTGCCAGCAGTGCTGGGTCCAGCTCGAACGCCTACGAGCAGTACTTC. Protein product: CASSAGSSSNAYEQYF. Full variable domain (missing parts from reference TRBV2 and TRBJ2-7): EPEVTQTPSHQVTQMGQEVILRCVPISNHLYFYWYRQILGQKVEFLVSFYNNEISEKSEIFDDQFSVERPDGSNFTLKIRSTKLEDSAMYFCASSAGSSSNAYEQYFGPGTRLTVT.

The rearrangement joins TRBV2 to TRBJ2-7; 9 nucleotides match TRBD1. V shed 6 bases, J shed 2 bases, and the junction held 8 bases outside the gene matches. The CDR3 is made up of 15 amino acids. Per the germline V gene, CDR1 is SNHLY and CDR2 is FYNNEI. CDR3 sequence: CASRVPGQGTYEQYF. CDR3 coding DNA: TGTGCCAGCAGAGTCCCGGGACAGGGAACCTACGAGCAGTACTTC. Drawing the rest from reference TRBV2 and TRBJ2-7, the complete variable domain is EPEVTQTPSHQVTQMGQEVILRCVPISNHLYFYWYRQILGQKVEFLVSFYNNEISEKSEIFDDQFSVERPDGSNFTLKIRSTKLEDSAMYFCASRVPGQGTYEQYFGPGTRLTVT.

The chain couples TRBV5-6 to TRBJ2-3, with 10 bases aligning to TRBD2. CDR1 is SGHDT, CDR2 YYEEEE, per germline. V was pared by 4 bases and J by 4 bases, with 9 bases of the junction left unmatched. The CDR3 has 16 amino acids. The CDR3 region is CASSPRRLAGADTQYF. CDR3 DNA: TGTGCCAGCAGCCCGCGGCGGCTAGCGGGGGCAGATACGCAGTATTTT. Full variable domain (missing parts from reference TRBV5-6 and TRBJ2-3): DAGVTQSPTHLIKTRGQQVTLRCSPKSGHDTVSWYQQALGQGPQFIFQYYEEEERQRGNFPDRFSGHQFPNYSSELNVNALLLGDSALYLCASSPRRLAGADTQYFGPGTRLTVL.

This chain connects TRBV18 to TRBJ2-5, with a possible D match to TRBD1 (6 bases). V dropped 6 bases and J dropped 4 bases, with 12 bases sitting between them. Germline-derived CDR1 and CDR2 are KGHSH and LQKENI. The CDR3 is made up of 13 amino acids. DNA of the CDR3: TGTGCCAGCTCGGGGGCCCGGGGAGAGACCCAGTACTTC. This translates into CASSGARGETQYF.

This chain joins TRBV4-2 and TRBJ2-7, with TRBD2 as a possible D gene (5 bases). The CDR3 has 15 amino acids. Trimming cost V 0 bases and J 10 bases, with 19 bases left between them. Looked up from germline, CDR1 is LGHNA and CDR2 is YNFKEQ. The CDR3 sequence: CASSQDRGLAGPQYF. CDR3 nucleotide sequence: TGTGCCAGCAGCCAAGATCGAGGGCTAGCAGGCCCTCAGTACTTC.

The chain carries TRBV6-4 and TRBJ1-6, with TRBD1 as a possible D gene (5 bases). The V and J ends lost 5 bases and 7 bases respectively, with 12 bases between them. The length of the CDR3 is 14 residues. Germline V lookup: CDR1 MRHNA, CDR2 SNTAGT. In DNA, the CDR3 is TGTGCCAGCAGTCGGGACGAAACCAATTCACCCCTCCACTTT. It yields the protein CASSRDETNSPLHF.

The chain recombines TRBV11-3 with TRBJ1-4; TRBD1 might be the D (6 bases). Germline V gives CDR1 SGHNT, CDR2 YENEEA. This CDR3 comprises 13 residues. Deletions cut 6 bases from V and 4 bases from J, with 9 bases between. CDR3 bases: TGTGCCAGCAGGGGCAGGGGTAATGAAAAACTGTTTTTT. The encoded protein is CASRGRGNEKLFF.

V is TRBV25-1 and J is TRBJ1-5; D not certain. Germline CDR1 reads MGHDK; CDR2 reads SYGVNS. V was shortened by 0 bases and J by 3 bases, with 6 bases between the two germline ends. This CDR3 contains 14 residues. CDR3 region: CASSEYTDNQPQHF. DNA for the CDR3: TGTGCCAGCAGTGAATATACCGACAATCAGCCCCAGCATTTT.

The chain carries TRBV2 and TRBJ2-2; perhaps TRBD1 as D (5 bases). CDR3 length: 13 amino acids. Between the trimmed V and J ends, which lost 4 bases and 5 bases, there was a span of 8 bases. The germline gives CDR1 SNHLY, CDR2 FYNNEI. As DNA, the CDR3 is TGTGCCAGCAGTGTTAGGGGAACCGGGGAGCTGTTTTTT. This codes for CASSVRGTGELFF.

This chain links TRBV19 with TRBJ2-3; a weak D match, TRBD1 (5 bases). V lost 7 bases and J lost 0, with 17 bases in between. This CDR3 has 16 residues. From germline, CDR1 is LNHDA and CDR2 SQIVND (reference sequence). This CDR3 reads CASNGDGHPSTDTQYF. CDR3 DNA: TGTGCCAGTAACGGAGACGGACATCCTAGCACAGATACGCAGTATTTT.

This sequence joins TRBV5-4 and TRBJ2-2; D unclear. Germline values: CDR1 SGHNT, CDR2 YYREEE (reference sequence). V was shortened by 2 bases and J by 7 bases, with 9 bases between the two germline ends. The CDR3 loop spans 13 amino acids. The CDR3 region is CASSLVFVGELFF. The CDR3 DNA follows: TGTGCCAGCAGCTTAGTTTTTGTCGGGGAGCTGTTTTTT. Full variable domain (rest looked up from reference TRBV5-4 and TRBJ2-2): ETGVTQSPTHLIKTRGQQVTLRCSSQSGHNTVSWYQQALGQGPQFIFQYYREEENGRGNFPPRFSGLQFPNYSSELNVNALELDDSALYLCASSLVFVGELFFGEGSRLTVL.

The gene calls are TRBV29-1 and TRBJ2-1, with 8 bases matching TRBD2. Germline values: CDR1 SQVTM, CDR2 ANQGSEA. After removal of 3 bases from V and 9 bases from J, the junction contained 4 bases not matched to a gene. This CDR3 comprises 12 residues. The CDR3 DNA follows: TGCAGCGTTGAGGAGCGGGAGACTGAGCAGTTCTTC. Translated: CSVEERETEQFF.

This rearrangement joins TRBV29-1 to TRBJ2-7; tentatively, D is TRBD1 (6 bases). Between the trimmed V and J ends, which lost 6 bases and 7 bases, there was a span of 19 bases. This CDR3 contains 13 residues. CDR1 and CDR2 (germline): SQVTM, ANQGSEA. The CDR3 loop is CSVAWDTQGEQYF. In DNA, the CDR3 is TGCAGCGTCGCGTGGGACACCCAGGGTGAGCAGTACTTC.

CDR3 amino acids: CAWSPPRSGNEKLFF. CDR3 DNA sequence: TGTGCCTGGAGTCCCCCGAGGAGCGGTAATGAAAAACTGTTTTTT. V usage is TRBV30 and J usage is TRBJ1-4; D is undetermined. CDR1 is GTSNPN and CDR2 is SVGIG in the germline V gene (reference sequence). The germline V and J ends were trimmed by 2 bases and 4 bases, with 14 bases remaining between them. This CDR3 has 15 residues.

The chain has TRBV6-1 and TRBJ2-7, with D possibly TRBD1 on 5 matching bases. With 10 bases removed from V and 1 base from J, the gap between germline ends came to 17 bases. Germline loops: CDR1 MNHNS, CDR2 SASEGT. The CDR3 extends over 14 amino acids. The CDR3 DNA reads as TGTGCCACCAGGGATAAAGGCCTGTCCTACGAGCAGTACTTC. Translated: CATRDKGLSYEQYF.

The gene calls are TRBV9 and TRBJ1-5; D remains unclear. The V end was cut by 0 bases, the J end by 6 bases, with 10 bases between. Looked up from germline, CDR1 is SGDLS and CDR2 is YYNGEE. This CDR3 contains 14 residues. The CDR3 DNA reads TGTGCCAGCAGCGTAGGGGTTGGCGCTCAGCCCCAGCATTTT. Translating it yields CASSVGVGAQPQHF.

The J gene is TRBJ1-5, the V gene TRBV6-6; maybe TRBD1 (6 bases). Germline loops: CDR1 MNHNY, CDR2 SVGAGI (reference sequence). The CDR3 consists of 15 residues. Deletions cut 6 bases from V and 2 bases from J, with 14 bases between. CDR3 amino acids: CASSRDNNRNQPQHF. CDR3 bases: TGTGCCAGCAGCCGGGACAATAACCGCAATCAGCCCCAGCATTTT.

The chain is built from TRBV4-1 and TRBJ1-5; TRBD1 agrees at 9 bases. After removal of 3 bases from V and 5 bases from J, the junction contained 8 bases not matched to a gene. This CDR3 is built from 16 residues. Germline CDR1 and CDR2: MGHRA and YSYEKL. The CDR3 is CASSQTRDRAYQPQHF. The DNA for the CDR3 is TGCGCCAGCAGCCAGACCCGGGACAGGGCCTATCAGCCCCAGCATTTT.

This clone was found a few times. This chain links TRBV7-9 with TRBJ2-7; D call uncertain. The length of the CDR3 is 13 residues. The V and J ends lost 1 base and 3 bases respectively, with 7 bases between them. CDR1 and CDR2 (germline): SEHNR, FQNEAQ (reference sequence). CDR3: CASSLGIFYEQYF. The CDR3 nucleotides read TGTGCCAGCAGCTTAGGGATCTTCTACGAGCAGTACTTC.

This clone turned up a few times. This sequence joins TRBV14 and TRBJ1-2; D is undetermined. Germline CDR1 reads SGHDN; CDR2 reads FVKESK. V was pared by 4 bases and J by 5 bases, with 8 bases between. The CDR3 is 12 residues long. The CDR3 bases are TGTGCCAGCAGCCGGGAGGGTTATGGCTACACCTTC. Its protein is CASSREGYGYTF.

The chain has TRBV9 and TRBJ2-5; tentative D call: TRBD2 (5 bases). Per germline, CDR1 SGDLS and CDR2 YYNGEE. V gave up 0 bases and J gave up 3 bases, with 12 bases separating them. This CDR3 spans 15 amino acids. The DNA of the CDR3 is TGTGCCAGCAGCGTAGCCCCGGGGTCGGAAGAGACCCAGTACTTC. This codes for CASSVAPGSEETQYF.

The V call is TRBV5-1, the J call TRBJ2-6; 7 positions match TRBD2. From germline, CDR1 is SGHRS and CDR2 YFSETQ. The V gene end was trimmed by 4 bases and the J gene end by 2 bases; junction bases not matched to a gene: 6. This CDR3 comprises 16 residues. CDR3 coding DNA: TGCGCCAGCAGCAGCGGGGCGGGGGCTGGGGCCAACGTCCTGACTTTC. Its translation is CASSSGAGAGANVLTF. The full variable domain, its missing parts supplied by reference TRBV5-1 and TRBJ2-6, is KAGVTQTPRYLIKTRGQQVTLSCSPISGHRSVSWYQQTPGQGLQFLFEYFSETQRNKGNFPGRFSGRQFSNSRSEMNVSTLELGDSALYLCASSSGAGAGANVLTFGAGSRLTVL.

J is TRBJ2-7 and V is TRBV14; possibly TRBD1 for D (6 bases). The V end lost 6 bases, the J end lost 1 base, and 10 bases lay between the germline ends. The CDR3 is 13 residues long. Per the germline V gene, CDR1 is SGHDN and CDR2 is FVKESK. CDR3 amino acids: CASRPTGSYEQYF. CDR3 bases: TGTGCCAGCAGGCCTACAGGGTCCTACGAGCAGTACTTC.

V usage is TRBV28 and J usage is TRBJ2-7; 8 positions match TRBD2. The CDR3 sequence is 17 residues long. The V gene's germline CDR1 is MDHEN and CDR2 SYDVKM. V lost 1 base, J lost 2 bases, and 10 bases stayed unmatched. The CDR3 sequence is CASSLLGTRVLPYEQYF. CDR3 DNA: TGTGCCAGCAGTTTATTGGGGACTAGGGTTCTCCCCTACGAGCAGTACTTC.